Listed below are T cell receptor beta chains from one sample, sequenced in a study of T cells after yellow fever vaccination. TCRdb reanalysed the 5' RACE reads using MiXCR and keeps one entry per CDR3 protein. The repertoire includes a few hundred thousand distinct CDR3 sequences, about 4% of them detected once, and 20% to 25% sits in the top ten. Specimen: PBMCs, collected 5 days after the yellow fever booster vaccination. The receptors were sampled from a young man who received the YFV17D yellow fever vaccine. Each CDR3 is given with its conserved first and last residue. D genes are given only for firm matches.

j_call d_call v_call cdr3_aa
TRBJ2-6 NA TRBV25-1 CASSESISSGANVLTF
TRBJ2-3 NA TRBV4-3 CASSQDGKGSADTQYF
TRBJ2-3 TRBD2 TRBV20-1 CSARDPLGGGVVDTQYF
TRBJ2-1 TRBD2 TRBV7-2 CASSPASGGPNEQFF
TRBJ1-1 NA TRBV20-1 CSAYDRHTEAFF
TRBJ2-6 NA TRBV10-3 CAISPEGMSSGANVLTF
TRBJ1-1 NA TRBV12-3/TRBV12-4 CASSPGQTNTEAFF
TRBJ1-2 NA TRBV2 CASTREGGPQGYTF
TRBJ2-1 TRBD2 TRBV9 CASSVAVRASGGDEQFF
TRBJ1-6 NA TRBV6-4 CASSSGYGSPLHF
TRBJ2-1 NA TRBV28 CASTGRGSKQFF
TRBJ2-4 NA TRBV5-4 CASSLVGLLAKNIQYF
TRBJ2-2 NA TRBV5-1 CASSPRTSAGELFF
TRBJ2-3 NA TRBV6-1 CASSGHPTSTDTQYF
TRBJ1-1 TRBD1 TRBV12-3/TRBV12-4 CASSIHRGGIEAFF
TRBJ1-6 NA TRBV12-3/TRBV12-4 CASSPDRRGTPLHF
TRBJ2-7 NA TRBV12-3/TRBV12-4 CASSLGEGLGNYEQYF
TRBJ2-5 NA TRBV15 CATRGGEQATTQYF
TRBJ2-5 NA TRBV7-2 CASSLGDGQETQYF
TRBJ2-6 NA TRBV20-1 CSARSGASGANVLTF
TRBJ1-6 NA TRBV30 CAWEGQPNSPLHF
TRBJ2-1 NA TRBV10-3 CAISGTGTDNEQFF
TRBJ2-1 NA TRBV9 CASSPTGWGVHNEQFF
TRBJ2-5 TRBD2 TRBV3-1 CASSQTAGGQETQYF
TRBJ1-2 NA TRBV12-3/TRBV12-4 CASRLTGSFYGYTF
TRBJ2-1 NA TRBV6-5 CASSSDRIGEQFF
TRBJ2-5 TRBD2 TRBV10-3 CAISPGSGVEQETQYF
TRBJ1-6 NA TRBV15 CATSRWGANSPLHF
TRBJ2-4 TRBD1 TRBV24-1 CATSDFRDRAKNIQYF
TRBJ2-5 NA TRBV29-1 CSVEQPGAGETQYF
TRBJ1-1 TRBD1 TRBV29-1 CSVGDRGYTEAFF
TRBJ2-3 TRBD2 TRBV20-1 CSARVAGGLVDTQYF
TRBJ2-5 NA TRBV2 CASNNRGGRGETQYF
TRBJ2-1 TRBD1 TRBV28 CASSTGTGTFF
TRBJ2-3 TRBD2 TRBV9 CASSVGLAGYRDTQYF
TRBJ2-2 TRBD2 TRBV3-1 CASHRSGENTGELFF
TRBJ1-4 NA TRBV4-3 CASSQEPWEVREHGEKLFF
TRBJ2-3 NA TRBV7-2 CASSSTRVGDTQYF
TRBJ1-6 TRBD1 TRBV4-3 CASSQQGQGASPLHF
TRBJ2-7 NA TRBV6-2/TRBV6-3 CASSYSISRAPYEQYF
TRBJ1-1 NA TRBV5-1 CASSLDPGNTEAFF
TRBJ2-1 TRBD2 TRBV5-1 CASRSLAGGFSYNEQFF
TRBJ1-4 NA TRBV13 CASSQRDGGNEKLFF
TRBJ1-1 NA TRBV5-6 CASSLGVDPEAFF
TRBJ2-1 TRBD2 TRBV7-7 CASSPTRGGPNEQFF
TRBJ1-3 NA TRBV30 CAWIVYGSAIYF
TRBJ1-2 NA TRBV5-1 CASSLGQIDFGYTF
TRBJ2-5 NA TRBV5-1 CASSITTAGGGETQYF
TRBJ2-5 NA TRBV10-3 CAISEWDTAQETQYF
TRBJ2-7 TRBD2 TRBV6-2/TRBV6-3 CASSEAGGSLYEQYF
TRBJ1-1 NA TRBV12-3/TRBV12-4 CASSFSNEAFF
TRBJ1-4 NA TRBV4-2 CASSQTALWVGEKLFF
TRBJ2-1 TRBD2 TRBV11-2 CASTPPERGGYEQFF